A selection of T cell receptor beta chains follows, all from one sample in a study of cytomegalovirus exposure and HLA in healthy donors. TCRdb's copy holds only in-frame clones and misses some; the assay was immunoSEQ multiplex PCR. The table records around 180,000 clones, about four fifths of them present only once. The sample consisted of PBMCs. The receptors derive from a woman in her 30s in good health and CMV-seropositive. Both conserved end residues are part of each CDR3. D genes are given only for firm matches. The listing skips clone size in some rows; elsewhere it reads once, few, many or a size class.

clone_size	v_call	d_call	cdr3_length	j_call	cdr3_aa	cdr3_nt
.	TRBV14	.	13	TRBJ2-2	CASSQAVAGELFF	TGTGCCAGCAGCCAAGCAGTCGCCGGGGAGCTGTTTTTT
.	TRBV7-9	TRBD1	14	TRBJ2-5	CASSSTGIGETQYF	TGTGCCAGCAGCTCGACAGGGATCGGAGAGACCCAGTACTTC
.	TRBV5-5	TRBD1	17	TRBJ1-5	CASSSRIGQGLVQPQHF	TGTGCCAGCAGCTCCCGCATCGGACAGGGGCTCGTTCAGCCCCAGCATTTT
once	TRBV19	.	13	TRBJ1-3	CASSPRQWDTIYF	TGTGCCAGTAGTCCGCGACAGTGGGACACCATATATTTT
.	TRBV4-2	TRBD1	18	TRBJ1-4	CASSLLGQGVEGSEKLFF	TGTGCCAGCAGCCTTTTGGGACAGGGGGTAGAGGGAAGTGAAAAACTGTTTTTT
.	TRBV5-1	TRBD1	13	TRBJ2-7	CASKTGGTHEQYF	TGCGCCAGCAAAACAGGGGGAACCCACGAGCAGTACTTC
.	TRBV4-1	TRBD1	15	TRBJ1-2	CASSQGTGLLFGYTF	TGCGCCAGCAGCCAGGGGACAGGGTTGCTTTTTGGCTACACCTTC
.	TRBV7-9	TRBD2	16	TRBJ2-7	CASSLGVGTSGYEQYF	TGTGCCAGCAGCTTAGGTGTCGGTACTAGCGGATACGAGCAGTACTTC
.	TRBV7-8	TRBD1	14	TRBJ1-1	CASSPGQMNTEAFF	TGTGCCAGCAGCCCGGGACAGATGAACACTGAAGCTTTCTTT
few	TRBV7-9	.	12	TRBJ2-7	CASSLSPYEQYF	TGTGCCAGCAGCTTAAGCCCCTACGAGCAGTACTTC
.	TRBV7-9	.	16	TRBJ2-2	CASSPPGTLNTGELFF	TGTGCCAGCAGCCCCCCGGGGACACTGAACACCGGGGAGCTGTTTTTT
.	TRBV2	.	14	TRBJ1-4	CASSITALGGKLFF	TGTGCCAGCAGTATTACAGCACTGGGGGGGAAACTGTTTTTT
.	TRBV5-4	TRBD1	16	TRBJ2-3	CASRSDRGRYLDTQYF	TGTGCCAGCAGGTCGGACAGGGGGCGGTACCTAGATACGCAGTATTTT
few	TRBV7-9	.	14	TRBJ2-5	CASSLGTAEETQYF	TGTGCCAGCAGCTTAGGGACAGCCGAAGAGACCCAGTACTTC
.	TRBV6-1	TRBD1	15	TRBJ2-5	CASSRAGTGSETQYF	TGTGCCAGCAGTCGTGCCGGGACAGGGTCAGAGACCCAGTACTTC
.	TRBV7-2	TRBD1	15	TRBJ1-6	CASSLRQGAGSPLHF	TGTGCCAGCAGCTTGAGACAGGGGGCCGGGTCACCCCTCCACTTT
.	TRBV19	TRBD1	15	TRBJ1-3	CASSQTGESGNTIYF	TGTGCCAGTAGTCAAACAGGGGAGTCTGGAAACACCATATATTTT
.	TRBV25-1	.	14	TRBJ2-7	CASSVSGNLYEQYF	TGTGCCAGCAGTGTTTCCGGGAACTTATACGAGCAGTACTTC
.	TRBV6-5	TRBD2	15	TRBJ2-7	CASRGTSVDSYEQYF	TGTGCCAGCAGAGGGACTAGCGTGGACTCCTACGAGCAGTACTTC
.	TRBV5-1	TRBD1	14	TRBJ1-6	CASNGGTGDSPLHF	TGCGCCAGCAATGGCGGGACAGGGGATTCACCCCTCCACTTT
.	TRBV6-6	.	16	TRBJ2-7	CASSYSIARGDDEQYF	TGTGCCAGCAGTTACTCGATAGCCAGGGGGGATGACGAGCAGTACTTC
.	TRBV6-5	TRBD2	15	TRBJ2-2	CASRPGLALPGELFF	TGTGCCAGCAGACCGGGACTAGCTCTTCCCGGGGAGCTGTTTTTT
.	TRBV4-1	.	19	TRBJ2-5	CASSQGIFPRGREIATQYF	TGCGCCAGCAGCCAAGGTATTTTTCCGCGAGGCAGGGAAATAGCGACCCAGTACTTC
.	TRBV6-1	.	10	TRBJ2-1	CASSVREQFF	TGTGCCAGCAGTGTTCGTGAGCAGTTCTTC
few	TRBV5-6	.	14	TRBJ2-3	CASSPGTFTDTQYF	TGTGCCAGCAGCCCGGGGACTTTCACAGATACGCAGTATTTT
.	TRBV5-8	TRBD1	16	TRBJ2-5	CASSLGQGAGQETQYF	TGTGCCAGCAGCTTAGGGCAGGGGGCAGGCCAAGAGACCCAGTACTTC
.	TRBV7-9	.	18	TRBJ1-1	CASSHVTGSGAPNTEAFF	TGTGCCAGCAGCCACGTTACAGGTTCAGGGGCTCCGAACACTGAAGCTTTCTTT